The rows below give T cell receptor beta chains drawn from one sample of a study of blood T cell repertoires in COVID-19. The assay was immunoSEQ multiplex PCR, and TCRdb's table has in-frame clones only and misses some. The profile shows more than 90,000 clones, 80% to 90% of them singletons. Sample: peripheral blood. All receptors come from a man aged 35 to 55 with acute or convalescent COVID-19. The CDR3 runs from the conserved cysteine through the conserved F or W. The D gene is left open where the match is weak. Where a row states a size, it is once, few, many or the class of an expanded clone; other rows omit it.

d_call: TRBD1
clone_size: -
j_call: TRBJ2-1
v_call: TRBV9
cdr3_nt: TGTGCCAGCAGCGTAGTACAGGGGGCCGATGAGCAGTTCTTC
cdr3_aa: CASSVVQGADEQFF

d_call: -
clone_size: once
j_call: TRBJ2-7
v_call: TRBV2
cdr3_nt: TGTGCCAGCAGCCTCGGCCTGGCCCTGGAGCGGGAGCAGTACTTC
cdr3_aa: CASSLGLALEREQYF

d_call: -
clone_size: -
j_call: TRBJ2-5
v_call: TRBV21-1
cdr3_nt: TGTGCCAGCAGCAAAAGAGTCTGCCAAGAGACCCAGTACTTC
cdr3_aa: CASSKRVCQETQYF

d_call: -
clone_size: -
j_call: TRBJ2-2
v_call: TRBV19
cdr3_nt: TGTGCCAGTAGTATAGAGATAGTCGGGGAGCTGTTTTTT
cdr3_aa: CASSIEIVGELFF

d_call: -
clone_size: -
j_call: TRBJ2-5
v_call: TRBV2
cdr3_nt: TGTGCCAGCAGGCCCGGACTTGTTCAAGAGACCCAGTACTTC
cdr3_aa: CASRPGLVQETQYF

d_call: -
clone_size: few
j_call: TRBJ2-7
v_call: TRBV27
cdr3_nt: TGTGCCAGCAGTCTTCGGGCAGGGCCCTCCTACGAGCAGTACTTC
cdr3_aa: CASSLRAGPSYEQYF

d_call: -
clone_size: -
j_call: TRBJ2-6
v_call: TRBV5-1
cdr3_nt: TGTGCCACCAAACAGCAGCTCCAAGGGGTTGGGGCCAACGTCCTGACTTTC
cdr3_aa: CATKQQLQGVGANVLTF

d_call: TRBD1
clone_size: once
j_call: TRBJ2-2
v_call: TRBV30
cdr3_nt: TGTGCCTGGACAGGGGGCGATACCGGGGAGCTGTTTTTT
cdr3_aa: CAWTGGDTGELFF

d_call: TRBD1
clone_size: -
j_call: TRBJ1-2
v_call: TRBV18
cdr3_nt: TGTGCCAGCTCACCAACTTCGGACAGGGGGATCGGTGGCTACACCTTC
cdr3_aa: CASSPTSDRGIGGYTF

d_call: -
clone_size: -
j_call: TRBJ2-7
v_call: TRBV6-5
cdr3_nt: TGTGCCAGCAGGGAGTTGGGTCGAAGCTCCTACGAGCAGTACTTC
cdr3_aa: CASRELGRSSYEQYF

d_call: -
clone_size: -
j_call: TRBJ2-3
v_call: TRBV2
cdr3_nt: TGTGCCAGCAGGCCTAGACTTAGCACAGATACGCAGTATTTT
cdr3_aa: CASRPRLSTDTQYF

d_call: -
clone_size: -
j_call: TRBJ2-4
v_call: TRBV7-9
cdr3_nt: TGTGCCAGCAGCCGTCCGGGAGTAGCCAAAAACATTCAGTACTTC
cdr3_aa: CASSRPGVAKNIQYF

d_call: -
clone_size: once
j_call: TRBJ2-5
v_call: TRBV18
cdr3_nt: TGTGCCAGCTCACTCAACAGCGGCCAAGAGACCCAGTACTTC
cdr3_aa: CASSLNSGQETQYF

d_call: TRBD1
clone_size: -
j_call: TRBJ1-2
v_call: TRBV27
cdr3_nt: TGTGCCAGCAGTCGCGGGACAGGGCTTAACTATGGCTACACCTTC
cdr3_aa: CASSRGTGLNYGYTF

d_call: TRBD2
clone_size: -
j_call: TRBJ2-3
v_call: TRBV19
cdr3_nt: TGTGCCAGTAGTGTACTGACTAGCCTCTCCGCGCAGTATTTT
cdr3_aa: CASSVLTSLSAQYF

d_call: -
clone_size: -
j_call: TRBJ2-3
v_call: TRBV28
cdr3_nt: TGTGCCAGCACAGATGGCCTAGATACGCAGTATTTT
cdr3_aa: CASTDGLDTQYF

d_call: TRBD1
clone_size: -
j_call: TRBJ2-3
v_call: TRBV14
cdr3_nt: TGTGCCAGCAGCCAAGATTTCGGACAGGGCACAGATACGCAGTATTTT
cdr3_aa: CASSQDFGQGTDTQYF

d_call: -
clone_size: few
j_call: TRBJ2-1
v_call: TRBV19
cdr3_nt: TGTGCCAGTAGTATAGCTAGCGTCCCCTACAATGAGCAGTTCTTC
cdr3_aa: CASSIASVPYNEQFF

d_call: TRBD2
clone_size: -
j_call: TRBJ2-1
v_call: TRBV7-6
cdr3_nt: TGTGCCAGCAGCTTAGCGTGGGCTAGCGAGGGAGGGGAGCAGTTCTTC
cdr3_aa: CASSLAWASEGGEQFF

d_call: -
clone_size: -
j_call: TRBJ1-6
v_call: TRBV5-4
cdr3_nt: TGTGCCAGCAGCCCCCGAGACAGAAGGTCACCCCTCCACTTT
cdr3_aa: CASSPRDRRSPLHF